One sample yielded the 27 T cell receptor beta chains listed below, sequenced in a study of blood T cells in healthy people across ages (dated by TCRdb to between 2014 and 2017). The library was produced with 5' RACE. The sample was run on an Illumina HiSeq 2500. A second PCR of about 7 to 12 cycles was performed with a sample-barcoded 5' primer and a J-beta primer mix. The public reads were run again by TCRdb, first through fastp at Q25 and then through MiXCR, and only productive beta chains were kept. One record per CDR3 amino acid sequence lists the most common genes and DNA. The sample table lists about 1.7 million distinct CDR3 sequences, approximately 30% of them with a count of one. In total, the top ten clones hold roughly 8% of the sample. The sequenced material came from blood. The receptor source for this set is a woman in her twenties or thirties in good health.

This clonotype was picked up many times. V is TRBV10-2 and J is TRBJ2-6; D assignment may be TRBD1 or TRBD2 (6 bases each). The CDR3 has 14 amino acids. Between the trimmed V and J ends, which lost 8 bases and 0 bases, there was a span of 8 bases. Germline values: CDR1 WSHSY, CDR2 SAAADI. CDR3 sequence (DNA): TGCGCCAGCGAGGGGGGCTCTGGGGCCAACGTCCTGACTTTC. Protein sequence: CASEGGSGANVLTF.

For the CDR3, the DNA is TGTGCCAGCAGCCCCCCCCCGCTAGCGAGGGGAGAGACCCAGTACTTC. Its protein is CASSPPPLARGETQYF. V usage is TRBV7-2 and J usage is TRBJ2-7; maybe TRBD2 (6 bases). The J call may be incorrect, as the DNA end agrees better with TRBJ2-5. Per the germline V gene, CDR1 is SGHTA and CDR2 is FQGNSA. This CDR3 is built from 16 residues.

About this clonotype itself: This may stem from a read error, because a much larger clone lies one nucleotide away. The rearrangement links TRBV6-2 or TRBV6-3 to TRBJ2-5, with D possibly being TRBD2 (6 bases). The ends were cut back, 11 bases at V and 2 bases at J, with 15 bases in the middle. Per the germline V gene, CDR1 is MNHEY and CDR2 is SVGEGT. The CDR3 runs 13 residues. CDR3 DNA: TGTGCCTGCGGGTCAGGAGGGCAAGAGACCCAGTACTTC. Protein sequence: CACGSGGQETQYF.

The V gene is TRBV2, the J gene TRBJ2-1; D is perhaps TRBD1 (6 bases). The length of the CDR3 is 14 residues. Per the germline V gene, CDR1 is SNHLY and CDR2 is FYNNEI. V was trimmed by 5 bases and J by 6 bases, leaving 14 bases between them. CDR3 bases: TGTGCCAGCAGTTCCGGGACAATTGGCAATGAGCAGTTCTTC. Its protein is CASSSGTIGNEQFF.

The chain's CDR3 is CSVERPQGTSGGLPGTQYF. The CDR3 bases are TGCAGCGTTGAAAGGCCACAGGGGACTAGCGGGGGGCTCCCAGGGACCCAGTACTTC. The J gene is TRBJ2-5, the V gene TRBV29-1; 15 nucleotides align to TRBD2. CDR1 is SQVTM, CDR2 ANQGSEA, per germline. This CDR3 comprises 19 residues. With V trimmed by 2 bases and J by 7 bases, 17 bases remained unmatched. The full variable domain, its missing parts supplied by reference TRBV29-1 and TRBJ2-5, is SAVISQKPSRDICQRGTSLTIQCQVDSQVTMMFWYRQQPGQSLTLIATANQGSEATYESGFVIDKFPISRPNLTFSTLTVSNMSPEDSSIYLCSVERPQGTSGGLPGTQYFGPGTRLLVL.

This clonotype was observed at least ten times. The chain carries TRBV29-1 and TRBJ2-3; TRBD2 agrees at 9 bases. The length of the CDR3 is 16 residues. V gave up 1 base and J gave up 4 bases; unmatched junction bases: 9. Germline CDR1 and CDR2: SQVTM and ANQGSEA. CDR3 in DNA: TGCAGCGTTGAAGGAGAGCTAGCGGGGTTGTCAGATACGCAGTATTTT. Residues: CSVEGELAGLSDTQYF.

Worth noting for this clonotype: A clone one base away is much larger, so this may be a read error. J is TRBJ2-3 and V is TRBV9, with D unclear. The germline gives CDR1 SGDLS, CDR2 YYNGEE. The CDR3 is 16 residues long. V lost 3 bases and J lost 10, with 24 bases in between. CDR3 DNA: TGTGCCAGCAGCGCCCCCCACGATTCGAGCTTGGATGCGCAGTATTTT. This encodes CASSAPHDSSLDAQYF.

The chain has TRBV20-1 and TRBJ2-7; possible D gene TRBD1, 5 bases. The CDR3 covers 15 residues. Between the trimmed V and J ends, which lost 6 bases and 3 bases, there was a span of 21 bases. From germline, CDR1 is DFQATT and CDR2 SNEGSKA (reference sequence). CDR3 nucleotide sequence: TGCAGTGCAAGGTCAAGGGGCTTGATTTTCTACGAGCAGTACTTC. The encoded protein is CSARSRGLIFYEQYF.

This sequence joins TRBV10-3 and TRBJ2-1; tentative D call: TRBD1 (6 bases). This CDR3 region has 14 residues. Trimming cost V 4 bases and J 0 bases, with 7 bases left between them. The germline gives CDR1 ENHRY, CDR2 SYGVKD. The CDR3 DNA reads TGTGCCATCAGTGTGGACAGCTCCTACAATGAGCAGTTCTTC. Translation gives CAISVDSSYNEQFF.

This clonotype has a count of ten or more. This chain links TRBV6-6 with TRBJ1-1; weak D call: TRBD1 (6 bases). The CDR3 spans 13 residues. Per the germline V gene, CDR1 is MNHNY and CDR2 is SVGAGI (reference sequence). Trimming stripped 6 bases from V and 11 bases from J, with 19 bases between. The CDR3 bases are TGTGCCAGCAGACAACTGACAGGTCCCGAGGCTTTCTTT. It is translated as CASRQLTGPEAFF.

The chain carries TRBV20-1 and TRBJ1-2; tentative D call: TRBD1 (5 bases). The germline gives CDR1 DFQATT, CDR2 SNEGSKA (reference sequence). The CDR3 is 14 residues long. The V end lost 6 bases, the J end lost 4 bases, and 18 bases lay between the germline ends. The CDR3 region has the DNA TGCAGTGCCGTCCCAGGGAGCTATGCCTATGGCTACACCTTC. It codes for CSAVPGSYAYGYTF.

Turning to this clonotype: A much larger clone differs from this one at a single base, so this may be a read error. Because the CDR3 is missing its conserved closing phenylalanine or tryptophan, this is likely a read error. The rearrangement uses TRBV12-3 or TRBV12-4 and TRBJ1-5; no firm D call. Deletions cut 5 bases from V and 6 bases from J, with 11 bases between. This CDR3 contains 13 residues. CDR3 DNA sequence: TGTGCCAGCAGTAACTTGGGAGGTCAGCCCCAGCATTTG. This sequence encodes CASSNLGGQPQHL.

This rearrangement joins TRBV7-3 to TRBJ1-5; D might be TRBD1 (6 bases). Deletions cut 1 base from V and 6 bases from J, with 13 bases between. Germline CDR1 is SGHTA and CDR2 is FQGTGA. The CDR3 is made up of 15 amino acids. The CDR3 loop reads CASSLNGRGGQPQHF. The CDR3 DNA reads as TGTGCCAGCAGCTTAAACGGCAGGGGCGGTCAGCCCCAGCATTTT.

V and J are TRBV30 and TRBJ2-4; D possibly corresponds to TRBD1 (6 bases). V lost 4 bases, J lost 1 base, and 11 bases lay in between. The CDR3 loop spans 14 amino acids. Germline assignment: CDR1 GTSNPN and CDR2 SVGIG (reference sequence). Here the CDR3 reads CAWIGQLAKNIQYF. CDR3 nucleotides: TGTGCCTGGATTGGACAGTTGGCCAAAAACATTCAGTACTTC.

V usage is TRBV5-1 and J usage is TRBJ2-1; the match to TRBD1 covers 7 bases. This CDR3 contains 15 residues. V lost 0 bases to trimming and J lost 15 bases; unmatched junction nucleotides: 15. Germline V gene lookup returns CDR1 SGHRS and CDR2 YFSETQ. DNA of the CDR3: TGCGCCAGCAGCTTGGAGGGGGCCGCCGAAGGGGAATTGTTCTTC. Its protein product is CASSLEGAAEGELFF.

This clonotype was observed a single time. The V call is TRBV3-1, the J call TRBJ1-2; 12 bases fit TRBD1. J was trimmed by 8 bases and V by 6 bases; bases with no gene match: 10. The CDR3 totals 15 residues. Germline CDR1 reads LGHDT; CDR2 reads YNNKEL (reference sequence). This chain's CDR3 is CASSPPGQGARGYTF. CDR3 sequence (DNA): TGTGCCAGCAGTCCTCCGGGACAGGGGGCGCGGGGCTACACCTTC. Based on the CDR3 plus reference TRBV3-1 and TRBJ1-2, the full variable domain is DTAVSQTPKYLVTQMGNDKSIKCEQNLGHDTMYWYKQDSKKFLKIMFSYNNKELIINETVPNRFSPKSPDKAHLNLHINSLELGDSAVYFCASSPPGQGARGYTFGSGTRLTVV.

As DNA, the CDR3 is TGTGCCAGCAGCGTAGGGGACGGGCCTTACGAGCAGTTCTTC. Translation gives CASSVGDGPYEQFF. This chain connects TRBV9 to TRBJ2-1, with D perhaps matching TRBD1 or TRBD2 (5 bases each). Deletions cut 0 bases from V and 10 bases from J, with 14 bases between. The length of the CDR3 is 14 residues. Germline V lookup: CDR1 SGDLS, CDR2 YYNGEE. The full variable domain, with the rest looked up from reference TRBV9 and TRBJ2-1, is DSGVTQTPKHLITATGQRVTLRCSPRSGDLSVYWYQQSLDQGLQFLIQYYNGEERAKGNILERFSAQQFPDLHSELNLSSLELGDSALYFCASSVGDGPYEQFFGPGTRLTVL.

This clonotype has only a few counts. The V and J genes are TRBV5-1 and TRBJ2-1; possible D gene TRBD2, 5 bases. V dropped 4 bases and J dropped 10 bases, with 18 bases sitting between them. The CDR3 consists of 14 residues. CDR1 is SGHRS and CDR2 is YFSETQ in the germline V gene. CDR3 protein: CASSSGGSGQEQFF. DNA of the CDR3: TGCGCCAGCAGCAGCGGCGGGTCGGGCCAGGAGCAGTTCTTC.

This clonotype was picked up many times. This chain joins TRBV20-1 and TRBJ2-7; 7 positions match TRBD2. J lost 10 bases, V lost 2 bases, and 17 bases had no gene match. The CDR3 has 15 amino acids. Germline V gives CDR1 DFQATT, CDR2 SNEGSKA (reference sequence). CDR3 protein: CSARPDSGPSVDQYF. The CDR3 region has the DNA TGCAGTGCTAGACCGGATAGCGGGCCCTCGGTGGACCAGTACTTC.

The chain recombines TRBV20-1 with TRBJ2-7; 8 nucleotides align to TRBD1. Germline CDR1 reads DFQATT; CDR2 reads SNEGSKA (reference sequence). The J segment lost 0 bases and the V segment lost 0 bases, leaving 7 bases of the junction unmatched. There are 16 residues in the CDR3. The CDR3: CSAREPGTGHSYEQYF. CDR3 bases: TGCAGTGCTAGAGAACCCGGGACAGGACACTCCTACGAGCAGTACTTC.

This clonotype has more than one count but fewer than ten. J is TRBJ1-1 and V is TRBV5-1; 7 bases match TRBD1. V was pared by 4 bases and J by 0 bases, with 9 bases of the junction left unmatched. In germline, CDR1 is SGHRS, CDR2 YFSETQ. CDR3 length equals 16 residues. The CDR3 loop is CASSDPRQGMNTEAFF. The CDR3 bases are TGCGCCAGCAGCGATCCACGACAGGGCATGAACACTGAAGCTTTCTTT.

This clonotype showed up just a few times. This chain joins TRBV4-1 and TRBJ2-3, with 9 positions matching TRBD2. The CDR3 sequence is 14 residues long. J gave up 3 bases and V 3 bases, and 1 base lay outside the gene matches. Germline assignment: CDR1 MGHRA and CDR2 YSYEKL. The CDR3 reads CASSQRGGTDTQYF. The CDR3 nucleotides are TGCGCCAGCAGCCAGCGGGGGGGAACAGATACGCAGTATTTT.

This clonotype was picked up a small number of times. The junction differs from germline at one of its ends, possibly a read error. This rearrangement joins TRBV7-9 to TRBJ1-6, with 7 bases lining up with TRBD1. CDR3 length: 14 amino acids. CDR1 and CDR2 from the germline V gene are SEHNR and FQNEAQ (reference sequence). This CDR3 reads CASSSGTDNSPLHF. In DNA form, the CDR3 reads TGTGCCAGCAGCTCCGGGACAGATAATTCGCCCCTCCACTTT. Full variable domain (remainder filled in from reference TRBV7-9 and TRBJ1-6): DTGVSQNPRHKITKRGQNVTFRCDPISEHNRLYWYRQTLGQGPEFLTYFQNEAQLEKSRLLSDRFSAERPKGSFSTLEIQRTEQGDSAMYLCASSSGTDNSPLHFGNGTRLTVT.

The sample holds a few counts of this clonotype. One end of the junction fails to match germline, which may point to a read error. This chain connects TRBV20-1 to TRBJ2-3, with 11 bases identical to TRBD2. This CDR3 is built from 16 residues. Germline assignment: CDR1 DFQATT and CDR2 SNEGSKA (reference sequence). CDR3 coding DNA: TGCAGTGCAGTCGGGACTAGCGGATCCAGGGCAGATAGGCAGTATTTT. Translating it yields CSAVGTSGSRADRQYF.

This clonotype was recorded a few times. The chain couples TRBV7-2 to TRBJ2-1, with 10 nucleotides matching TRBD1. The germline gives CDR1 SGHTA, CDR2 FQGNSA. This CDR3 contains 15 residues. Trimming cost V 8 bases and J 7 bases; bases outside gene matches: 11. CDR3 DNA: TGTGCCAGCGGAGCGCGGGACAGGGGCGTAAATGAGCAGTTCTTC. As protein: CASGARDRGVNEQFF.

Comments on this clonotype: A much larger clone sits a single nucleotide away, making a read error possible. The chain's CDR3 is CANRAWEQYF. The CDR3 DNA reads TGTGCCAACAGGGCCTGGGAGCAGTACTTC. This chain links TRBV7-3 with TRBJ2-7; weak D call: TRBD1 (6 bases). Germline CDR1 is SGHTA and CDR2 is FQGTGA. The CDR3 has 10 residues. Trimming took 10 bases from V and 7 from J, leaving 11 bases between them.

The chain has TRBV4-2 and TRBJ1-4; 9 nucleotides match TRBD1. The germline gives CDR1 LGHNA, CDR2 YNFKEQ. The J segment lost 8 bases and the V segment lost 2 bases, leaving 6 bases of the junction unmatched. The CDR3 loop spans 15 amino acids. Here the CDR3 DNA reads TGTGCCAGCAGCCAACCGGGACAGGGCGGCGAAAAACTGTTTTTT. Translated, it gives CASSQPGQGGEKLFF.